The 15 T cell receptor beta chains in this list originate from one sample, sequenced in a study of CD8+ T cells in alopecia areata. Treatment defined: oral pan-JAK inhibitor, 5-10 mg twice daily. Sequencing templates came from extracted RNA that was reverse transcribed into cDNA. The method was immunoSEQ multiplex PCR; TCRdb's version includes in-frame clones alone and lacks a portion of them. There are 130,000 or so clones in the sample; approximately 86% occur only once, and less than 15% lies in the top ten. This specimen was CD8+ T cells sorted from blood, taken at week 4, from a patient treated with tofacitinib. The receptors were gathered from a human donor with alopecia areata.

This rearrangement joins TRBV10-1 to TRBJ2-1; D uncertain. With 0 bases removed from V and 8 bases from J, the gap between germline ends came to 8 bases. This CDR3 contains 13 residues. Germline V gene lookup returns CDR1 WNHNN and CDR2 SYGVQD (reference sequence). This CDR3 is CASSESTVDEQFF. CDR3 sequence (DNA): TGCGCCAGCAGTGAGTCGACTGTGGATGAGCAGTTCTTC.

This chain links TRBV7-8 with TRBJ2-2, with 8 bases matching TRBD2. This CDR3 is built from 13 residues. The ends lost 5 bases at V and 7 bases at J; junction bases unmatched: 3. Germline loops: CDR1 SGHVS, CDR2 FQNEAQ. CDR3 sequence (DNA): TGTGCCAGCAGCCTGAGCGGGAGCGGGGAGCTGTTTTTT. It translates to CASSLSGSGELFF.

V usage is TRBV4-1 and J usage is TRBJ2-5; D unresolved. With 1 base removed from V and 3 bases from J, the gap between germline ends came to 12 bases. The CDR3 is made up of 15 amino acids. Germline values: CDR1 MGHRA, CDR2 YSYEKL. CDR3 DNA: TGCGCCAGCAGCCAAGGTGGCAGTAGTAAAGAGACCCAGTACTTC. The encoded protein is CASSQGGSSKETQYF.

CDR3 sequence reads: CASSSYRGNTGELFF. DNA for the CDR3: TGTGCCAGTAGTTCATACAGGGGGAACACCGGGGAGCTGTTTTTT. V and J are TRBV19 and TRBJ2-2, with 7 bases lining up with TRBD1. The germline V gene encodes CDR1 LNHDA and CDR2 SQIVND (reference sequence). The CDR3 consists of 15 residues. Trimming at V came to 5 bases and at J to 1 base, leaving 4 bases not matched to a gene.

The CDR3 DNA is TGTGCCAGTAGCTACATGGGACTAGCGGCAAACACCGGGGAGCTGTTTTTT. Its protein is CASSYMGLAANTGELFF. The rearrangement uses TRBV19 and TRBJ2-2; 11 bases map to TRBD2. Germline V gene lookup returns CDR1 LNHDA and CDR2 SQIVND (reference sequence). The CDR3 length is 17 residues. J gave up 2 bases and V 6 bases, and 8 bases lay outside the gene matches. Full variable domain (rest looked up from reference TRBV19 and TRBJ2-2): DGGITQSPKYLFRKEGQNVTLSCEQNLNHDAMYWYRQDPGQGLRLIYYSQIVNDFQKGDIAEGYSVSREKKESFPLTVTSAQKNPTAFYLCASSYMGLAANTGELFFGEGSRLTVL.

Here the CDR3 DNA reads TGTGCCAGCAGACAGGGGAATTACTACGAGCAGTACTTC. This sequence encodes CASRQGNYYEQYF. The rearrangement links TRBV6-1 to TRBJ2-7; 7 nucleotides line up with TRBD1. The V gene's germline CDR1 is MNHNS and CDR2 SASEGT. This CDR3 is built from 13 residues. Trimming at V came to 6 bases and at J to 3 bases, leaving 5 bases not matched to a gene.

The chain links TRBV27 to TRBJ2-7; either TRBD1 or TRBD2 may supply D (5 bases each). This CDR3 spans 14 amino acids. V was cut by 1 base and J by 2 bases, with 9 bases left in between. The germline CDR1 and CDR2 sequences are MNHEY and SMNVEV (reference sequence). CDR3 sequence reads: CASSLFRGPYEQYF. The DNA for the CDR3 is TGTGCCAGCAGTTTATTTCGGGGACCCTACGAGCAGTACTTC.

The rearrangement links TRBV14 to TRBJ2-3; D possibly uses TRBD1 or TRBD2 (5 bases each). The CDR3 length is 13 residues. Germline V CDR1 and CDR2: SGHDN, FVKESK. V lost 4 bases, J lost 2 bases, and 7 bases lay in between. CDR3 nucleotide sequence: TGTGCCAGCAGCCCGGGGCTCACAGATACGCAGTATTTT. Translating it yields CASSPGLTDTQYF. Together with reference TRBV14 and TRBJ2-3, the CDR3 gives the full variable domain: EAGVTQFPSHSVIEKGQTVTLRCDPISGHDNLYWYRRVMGKEIKFLLHFVKESKQDESGMPNNRFLAERTGGTYSTLKVQPAELEDSGVYFCASSPGLTDTQYFGPGTRLTVL.

The chain recombines TRBV20-1 with TRBJ1-2; no firm D call. Germline V gene sequence: CDR1 DFQATT, CDR2 SNEGSKA (reference sequence). CDR3 length: 8 amino acids. CDR3 sequence (DNA): TGCAGAGACACCAGCCGCACCTTC. The encoded protein is CRDTSRTF.

The chain carries TRBV6-5 and TRBJ2-7; tentative D call: TRBD1 (5 bases). V lost 2 bases to trimming and J lost 3 bases, with 8 bases between them. The germline V gene encodes CDR1 MNHEY and CDR2 SVGAGI. The CDR3 consists of 13 residues. The CDR3 DNA reads TGTGCCAGCAGTTACGACAGCAACTACGAGCAGTACTTC. It specifies CASSYDSNYEQYF.

The chain has TRBV9 and TRBJ1-1; a weak D match, TRBD1 (5 bases). Germline V gene lookup returns CDR1 SGDLS and CDR2 YYNGEE. The V gene lost 3 bases and the J gene lost 8 bases, with 14 bases spanning the gap. This CDR3 has 13 amino acids. CDR3 nucleotide sequence: TGTGCCAGCAGCGCCGGGACTGTAGGAGAAGCTTTCTTT. Translating it yields CASSAGTVGEAFF.

The rearrangement uses TRBV2 and TRBJ2-5; D is possibly TRBD2 (5 bases). The tail of the sequence fits TRBJ2-7 better, so the J call may be wrong. CDR1 SNHLY and CDR2 FYNNEI come from the germline V gene. The CDR3 is 11 amino acids. The CDR3 DNA is TGTGCCAGCAGTGAGACTAACGAGCAGTACTTC. Translated, it gives CASSETNEQYF.

The rearrangement joins TRBV7-9 to TRBJ1-2; D is undetermined. Germline CDR1 and CDR2: SEHNR and FQNEAQ (reference sequence). The ends were cut back, 1 base at V and 6 bases at J, with 9 bases in the middle. CDR3 size: 13 residues. CDR3 sequence (DNA): TGTGCCAGCAGCTTAGAAGATGGGAATGGCTACACCTTC. Translated: CASSLEDGNGYTF.

The chain links TRBV12-5 to TRBJ2-7; 7 nucleotides match TRBD1. Germline lookup yields CDR1 LGHNT and CDR2 FRNRAP. J was trimmed by 3 bases and V by 2 bases; bases with no gene match: 7. The CDR3 covers 15 residues. CDR3 loop: CASGLSATGFYEQYF. CDR3 bases: TGTGCTAGTGGTTTGTCCGCGACAGGGTTCTACGAGCAGTACTTC.

This rearrangement joins TRBV7-9 to TRBJ1-2; 9 nucleotides agree with TRBD1. The length of the CDR3 is 14 residues. Trimming took 5 bases from V and 7 from J; bases not matched to a gene: 8. Germline-derived CDR1 and CDR2 are SEHNR and FQNEAQ (reference sequence). In DNA form, the CDR3 reads TGTGCCAGCAGCGGCCGGGACAGGGTCCTTGGCTACACCTTC. Encoded protein: CASSGRDRVLGYTF.